These T cell receptor beta chains were read from a single sample in a study of memory CD4+ T cells and cytomegalovirus serostatus. The data were produced by immunoSEQ multiplex PCR, yet TCRdb's version contains in-frame clones alone and is incomplete. This sample has about 73,000 clones, with under 80% found just once. Material: memory CD4+ T cells from blood. Every receptor here comes from an adult in good health and CMV-seropositive. The CDR3 runs from the conserved cysteine through the conserved F or W. The D gene is left open where the match is weak. Size is stated for part of the rows, as once, few or many counts, or as a class when the clone is expanded.

v_call	d_call	clone_size	j_call	cdr3_aa	cdr3_nt
TRBV28	TRBD2	NA	TRBJ2-4	CASSLVGGGSHIQYF	TGTGCCAGCAGTTTGGTGGGGGGAGGGTCCCACATTCAGTACTTC
TRBV7-2	TRBD2	NA	TRBJ2-3	CASSPTSGGATITDTQYF	TGTGCCAGCAGCCCTACTAGCGGGGGGGCTACTATCACAGATACGCAGTATTTT
TRBV19	NA	NA	TRBJ1-4	CASSIGRTNEKLFF	TGTGCCAGTAGTATCGGGAGAACTAATGAAAAACTGTTTTTT
TRBV11-3	NA	NA	TRBJ2-2	CASSLAGQLTGELFF	TGTGCCAGCAGCTTAGCCGGACAGCTCACCGGGGAGCTGTTTTTT
TRBV7-9	NA	NA	TRBJ1-4	CASSLNREGEKLFF	TGTGCCAGCAGCTTAAACAGGGAAGGAGAAAAACTGTTTTTT
TRBV19	NA	NA	TRBJ1-1	CASMGGALNTEAFF	TGTGCCAGTATGGGGGGGGCTTTGAACACTGAAGCTTTCTTT
TRBV28	NA	NA	TRBJ2-7	CASRGVGEVNEQYF	TGTGCCAGCCGTGGGGTGGGGGAAGTCAACGAGCAGTACTTC
TRBV27	NA	NA	TRBJ1-1	CASSSTVTEAFF	TGTGCCAGCAGTTCTACAGTTACTGAAGCTTTCTTT
TRBV19	TRBD2	few	TRBJ2-1	CASSTPGLANNEQFF	TGTGCCAGTAGTACTCCGGGACTAGCCAACAATGAGCAGTTCTTC
TRBV10-3	NA	NA	TRBJ1-1	CAISEKIRSNTEAFF	TGTGCCATCAGTGAGAAAATCAGGAGCAACACTGAAGCTTTCTTT
TRBV28	NA	NA	TRBJ2-7	CATVGGAYEQYF	TGTGCCACCGTCGGGGGAGCGTACGAGCAGTACTTC
TRBV27	NA	few	TRBJ1-4	CASSFQGEGEKLFF	TGTGCCAGCAGTTTCCAAGGGGAGGGTGAAAAACTGTTTTTT